The TCR beta chain described here comes from a study of blood T cell repertoires in COVID-19. About the study: The United States, Italy and Spain were the sources of the acute and convalescent COVID-19 samples. Nucleic acid was either cDNA or gDNA, and it came from T cells, B-cell-depleted T cells, or PBMCs.

Authors' methods: For nucleated cells, counts were estimated from reference gene primer amplification. The table came from immunoSEQ multiplex PCR; TCRdb's copy has only in-frame clones and leaves some out. V, J and clone size reflect that table, while D and trimming were determined from the DNA. Of about 28,000 clones in the sample, around 72% are singletons; the top ten hold approximately 21%. The CDR3 runs 16 residues. J was trimmed by 5 bases and V by 1 base; bases with no gene match: 7. CDR1 LGHNA and CDR2 YSLEER come from the germline V gene. Sequencing was carried out using peripheral blood. This sequence joins TRBV4-3 and TRBJ2-1, with 8 positions matching TRBD1. The origin of this receptor is a boy younger than 10 with active or convalescent COVID-19. CDR3 DNA: TGCGCCAGCAGCCAAGTGATACAGGGGGAGGACAATGAGCAGTTCTTC. It is translated as CASSQVIQGEDNEQFF.